This is a list of T cell receptor beta chains from one sample in a study of blood T cell repertoires in COVID-19. Generated by immunoSEQ multiplex PCR, the TCRdb table keeps only in-frame clones and is missing some. Of almost 70,000 clones in the sample, roughly 89% are singletons; the top ten hold roughly 5%. The sample comprised peripheral blood. Every receptor here comes from a woman between 50 and 59 years old with active COVID-19. The CDR3 runs from the conserved cysteine through the conserved F or W. The D gene is left open where the match is weak. Size values are once, few and many counts, or a class for expanded clones, and some rows have none.

d_call	v_call	j_call	clone_size	cdr3_aa	cdr3_nt
TRBD1	TRBV5-1	TRBJ2-5	-	CASSGDRGETQYF	TGCGCCAGCAGCGGGGACAGGGGAGAGACCCAGTACTTC
-	TRBV28	TRBJ2-7	once	CASRGASYEQYF	TGTGCCAGCAGGGGGGCATCCTACGAGCAGTACTTC
TRBD2	TRBV3-1/TRBV3-2	TRBJ2-1	-	CASSQLAGGLGNEQFF	TGTGCCAGCAGCCAACTAGCGGGAGGGCTCGGGAATGAGCAGTTCTTC
-	TRBV4-2	TRBJ2-2	-	CASSTAVPGSNTGELFF	TGTGCCAGCAGCACCGCGGTCCCGGGGTCGAACACCGGGGAGCTGTTTTTT
-	TRBV30	TRBJ2-6	-	CAWTPDSGANVLTF	TGTGCCTGGACGCCAGACTCTGGGGCCAACGTCCTGACTTTC
-	TRBV18	TRBJ2-5	-	CASSPQGRGSQETQYF	TGTGCCAGCTCACCACAGGGCAGGGGTAGCCAAGAGACCCAGTACTTC
-	TRBV5-1	TRBJ2-5	-	CASSLAGQGGETQYF	TGCGCCAGCAGCTTGGCTGGCCAGGGAGGAGAGACCCAGTACTTC
TRBD2	TRBV30	TRBJ2-7	-	CAWRNGLARIKSSYEQYF	TGTGCCTGGAGGAACGGACTAGCCCGTATTAAAAGCTCCTACGAGCAGTACTTC
-	TRBV3-1/TRBV3-2	TRBJ1-2	-	CASSQSGGYGYTF	TGTGCCAGCAGCCAAAGCGGGGGCTATGGCTACACCTTC
TRBD2	TRBV6-1	TRBJ2-3	-	CASSEIRGTIVTDTQYF	TGTGCCAGCAGTGAAATCCGCGGGACTATCGTCACAGATACGCAGTATTTT
-	TRBV5-4	TRBJ2-1	-	CASRAWGEGEGEQFF	TGTGCCAGCAGGGCATGGGGGGAGGGGGAAGGTGAGCAGTTCTTC
TRBD1	TRBV11-3	TRBJ2-3	-	CASSPLTGGAGTDTQYF	TGTGCCAGCAGCCCCCTGACAGGGGGCGCCGGCACAGATACGCAGTATTTT
-	TRBV30	TRBJ1-5	-	CAWSDRVRNQPQHF	TGTGCCTGGAGTGACAGGGTTCGGAATCAGCCCCAGCATTTT
-	TRBV7-9	TRBJ2-3	-	CASSLQGSTDTQYF	TGTGCCAGCAGCTTGCAGGGGTCCACAGATACGCAGTATTTT
TRBD1	TRBV20-1	TRBJ2-7	-	CSASRLGQGHYEQYF	TGCAGTGCTAGTAGATTGGGACAGGGGCACTACGAGCAGTACTTC
-	TRBV19	TRBJ1-5	-	CASADRSNQPQHF	TGTGCCTCCGCCGACAGGTCCAATCAGCCCCAGCATTTT
TRBD2	TRBV24-1	TRBJ2-7	-	CATSARASGPYEQYF	TGTGCCACCAGTGCTCGCGCTAGCGGCCCCTACGAGCAGTACTTC
TRBD2	TRBV18	TRBJ2-1	-	CASSPGLAGGSSYNEQFF	TGTGCCAGCTCACCGGGACTAGCGGGAGGGAGCTCCTACAATGAGCAGTTCTTC
TRBD1	TRBV6-5	TRBJ1-1	-	CATWDRAKAFF	TGTGCCACATGGGACAGGGCTAAAGCTTTCTTT
TRBD1	TRBV30	TRBJ1-2	-	CAWSKGQKIHGYTF	TGTGCCTGGAGTAAGGGACAGAAAATTCATGGCTACACCTTC
-	TRBV9	TRBJ2-3	-	CASGTGTPLTDTQYF	TGTGCCAGCGGAACCGGGACTCCACTTACAGATACGCAGTATTTT
TRBD1	TRBV7-9	TRBJ1-2	-	CASSLALQGALAGYTF	TGTGCCAGCAGCTTAGCGCTACAGGGGGCATTGGCTGGCTACACCTTC
TRBD2	TRBV3-1/TRBV3-2	TRBJ2-3	-	CASTGSGRGPSTDTQYF	TGTGCCAGCACCGGGAGCGGGAGGGGTCCTAGCACAGATACGCAGTATTTT
TRBD2	TRBV5-1	TRBJ2-3	once	CASSPGGLAGVTQYF	TGCGCCAGCAGCCCTGGGGGGCTAGCGGGAGTTACGCAGTATTTT
-	TRBV18	TRBJ2-1	-	CASSPDGSAWQFF	TGTGCCAGCTCACCAGACGGGAGCGCTTGGCAGTTCTTC
TRBD2	TRBV3-1/TRBV3-2	TRBJ2-7	-	CASSAREGSYEQYF	TGTGCCAGCTCGGCGAGGGAGGGATCCTACGAGCAGTACTTC
-	TRBV19	TRBJ2-7	-	CASSITGLSYEQYF	TGTGCCAGTAGTATCACAGGCCTTTCTTACGAGCAGTACTTC
TRBD1	TRBV24-1	TRBJ1-2	-	CATSEDRGSRDGYTF	TGTGCCACCAGTGAAGACAGGGGGTCAAGAGATGGCTACACCTTC
-	TRBV11-3	TRBJ1-6	-	CASSLASLRANSPLHF	TGTGCCAGCAGCTTAGCCTCTCTCAGGGCCAATTCACCCCTCCACTTT
TRBD2	TRBV5-1	TRBJ2-7	-	CASSTGTTPLWEQYF	TGCGCCAGCAGCACCGGGACTACACCCCTTTGGGAGCAGTACTTC
TRBD1	TRBV7-4	TRBJ1-1	-	CASSPGQGMSTEAFF	TGTGCCAGCAGCCCCGGACAGGGGATGAGCACTGAAGCTTTCTTT
-	TRBV4-1	TRBJ1-4	-	CASSQDQKGVKLFF	TGCGCCAGCAGCCAAGATCAAAAGGGGGTGAAACTGTTTTTT
TRBD2	TRBV2	TRBJ2-1	-	CASKTSGAYNEQFF	TGTGCCAGCAAGACTAGCGGTGCCTACAATGAGCAGTTCTTC
TRBD2	TRBV7-3	TRBJ2-3	-	CASSFSGGGLASTDTQYF	TGTGCCAGCAGCTTTAGTGGAGGGGGACTAGCGAGCACAGATACGCAGTATTTT
TRBD2	TRBV5-4	TRBJ2-3	-	CASSSRGTSGRGTDTQYF	TGTGCCAGCAGCTCCAGGGGGACTAGCGGGAGGGGAACAGATACGCAGTATTTT
TRBD2	TRBV3-1/TRBV3-2	TRBJ2-7	-	CASSQGGSGSGPYEQYF	TGTGCCAGCAGCCAAGGGGGTAGCGGGAGTGGGCCCTACGAGCAGTACTTC
TRBD2	TRBV19	TRBJ2-3	-	CASSPLAGVTDTQYF	TGTGCCAGTAGTCCCCTAGCGGGAGTCACAGATACGCAGTATTTT
TRBD2	TRBV30	TRBJ2-3	once	CAWRGSAGTDTQYF	TGTGCCTGGAGGGGGTCAGCGGGAACAGATACGCAGTATTTT
TRBD1	TRBV18	TRBJ1-6	-	CASFPGQGGNSPLHF	TGTGCCAGCTTCCCGGGACAGGGAGGAAATTCACCCCTCCACTTT
-	TRBV7-2	TRBJ2-7	-	CASSSSVFYEQYF	TGTGCCAGCAGCAGTAGCGTTTTCTACGAGCAGTACTTC
TRBD2	TRBV3-1/TRBV3-2	TRBJ2-3	-	CASSQVLAGASDTQYF	TGTGCCAGCAGCCAGGTACTAGCGGGAGCTTCAGATACGCAGTATTTT
TRBD2	TRBV7-9	TRBJ2-1	-	CASSWTSGTYNEQFF	TGTGCCAGCAGCTGGACTAGCGGCACCTACAATGAGCAGTTCTTC
TRBD1	TRBV19	TRBJ2-7	-	CPPGQGAHEQYF	TGTCCACCGGGACAGGGGGCCCACGAGCAGTACTTC
TRBD2	TRBV5-1	TRBJ2-1	once	CASRREGPNEQFF	TGCGCCAGCAGGCGGGAGGGCCCCAATGAGCAGTTCTTC
-	TRBV30	TRBJ1-1	-	CAWSVQHMNTEAFF	TGTGCCTGGAGTGTACAGCACATGAACACTGAAGCTTTCTTT
TRBD2	TRBV6-1	TRBJ2-7	-	CASSEGVGAGEYEQYF	TGTGCCAGCAGTGAAGGCGTCGGGGCGGGAGAGTACGAGCAGTACTTC
-	TRBV28	TRBJ2-1	medium-sized	CASSPLRGYSYNEQFF	TGTGCCAGCAGTCCTCTAAGAGGATACTCCTACAATGAGCAGTTCTTC
-	TRBV20-1	TRBJ1-1	once	CSASAEQGTEAFF	TGCAGTGCTAGTGCGGAACAGGGCACTGAAGCTTTCTTT
TRBD1	TRBV19	TRBJ2-7	-	CASSQDRGANEQYF	TGTGCCAGTAGTCAGGACAGGGGCGCGAACGAGCAGTACTTC
-	TRBV29-1	TRBJ2-5	-	CSVKVPGETQYF	TGCAGCGTTAAGGTCCCAGGAGAGACCCAGTACTTC
-	TRBV7-8	TRBJ2-5	-	CASSLGQEQTQYF	TGTGCCAGCAGCTTAGGACAGGAACAGACCCAGTACTTC
-	TRBV7-6	TRBJ2-7	few	CASSLASRGQDEQYF	TGTGCCAGCAGCTTAGCGTCCAGAGGGCAGGATGAGCAGTACTTC
-	TRBV19	TRBJ2-7	-	CASSRTDEQYF	TGTGCCAGTAGTCGGACAGACGAGCAGTACTTC
-	TRBV10-3	TRBJ1-2	-	CAISDGGNYGYTF	TGTGCCATCAGTGATGGCGGTAACTATGGCTACACCTTC